This T cell receptor beta chain comes out of a study of T cells in Graves' hyperthyroidism and ophthalmopathy. Overall study results and limits: Blood samples included most of the expanded thyroid clonotypes exceeding 0.001. Ophthalmopathy, which appeared later, was predicted by the model a median roughly 6.5 months before onset.

There were TCR beta CDR3 regions amplified from RNA transcripts. The study used the HTBI primer set for a first-round RT-PCR of the TCR CDR3. TCRdb re-analysed the multiplex PCR reads in MiXCR, keeping a single row per CDR3 protein. Found here are hundreds of thousands of distinct CDR3 sequences, under 25% of them singletons; the top ten hold approximately 30%. The CDR3 consists of 17 residues. V was clipped by 2 bases and J by 2 bases, with 15 bases between them. The germline gives CDR1 SGHNT, CDR2 YENEEA. This clonotype was observed a few times. Antigen unknown. Source material: blood. V gene TRBV11-3 combines with J gene TRBJ2-2; a weak D match, TRBD2 (7 bases). The source is a man aged 30 to 39 with Graves' ophthalmopathy. The CDR3 region has the DNA TGTGCCAGCAGCTTATGGGGGGGGACAACCAACACCGGGGAGCTGTTTTTT. This translates into CASSLWGGTTNTGELFF.